The sequence of this T cell receptor (beta chain) was determined in a study of technical replicates of blood from a handful of donors. The method was immunoSEQ multiplex PCR; TCRdb's version includes in-frame clones alone and lacks a portion of them. The sample has approximately 80,000 clones; 89% are singletons. Trimming at V came to 9 bases and at J to 8 bases, leaving 5 bases not matched to a gene. CDR3 length equals 11 residues. Germline-derived CDR1 and CDR2 are SGHRS and YFSETQ. The TCR sequence derives from a human donor in good health. The chain links TRBV5-1 to TRBJ2-1, with TRBD2 matching 7 bases. The sequencing sample was made of T cells isolated from PBMCs. CDR3 DNA: TGCGCCACGCGGGAGTACGATGAGCAGTTCTTC. Protein: CATREYDEQFF.